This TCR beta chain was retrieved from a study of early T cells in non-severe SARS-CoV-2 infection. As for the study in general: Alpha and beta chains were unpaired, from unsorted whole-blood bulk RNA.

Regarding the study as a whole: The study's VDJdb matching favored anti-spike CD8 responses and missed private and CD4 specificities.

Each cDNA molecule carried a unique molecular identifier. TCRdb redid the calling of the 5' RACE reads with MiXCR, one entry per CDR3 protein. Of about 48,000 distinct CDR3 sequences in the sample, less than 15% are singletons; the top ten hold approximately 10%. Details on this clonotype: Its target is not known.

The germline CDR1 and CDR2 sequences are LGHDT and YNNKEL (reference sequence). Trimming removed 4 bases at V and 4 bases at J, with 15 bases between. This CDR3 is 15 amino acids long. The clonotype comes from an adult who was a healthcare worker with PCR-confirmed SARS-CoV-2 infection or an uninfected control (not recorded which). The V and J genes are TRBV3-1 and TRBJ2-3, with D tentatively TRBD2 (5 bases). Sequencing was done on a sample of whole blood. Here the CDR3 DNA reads TGTGCCAGCAGCCCAGGACTCAATGGCGCAGATACGCAGTATTTT. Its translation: CASSPGLNGADTQYF.